This passage covers 10 T cell receptor beta chains from one sample sequenced in a study of blood T cells in healthy people across ages. The second PCR ran about 6 to 12 cycles with a sample-barcoded 5' primer and J-beta primers. Each CDR3 protein gets one entry after TCRdb re-called the 5' RACE reads with MiXCR. The sample holds approximately 1.5 million distinct CDR3 sequences, 40% to 45% seen once. Material: blood. The receptors come from a woman younger than 35 in good health.

This chain links TRBV10-3 with TRBJ2-1; 12 bases line up with TRBD2. From germline, CDR1 is ENHRY and CDR2 SYGVKD. The CDR3 extends over 16 amino acids. V lost 6 bases to trimming and J lost 10 bases; unmatched junction nucleotides: 13. The CDR3: CAIRRRTSGILSEQFF. CDR3 bases: TGTGCCATCAGGAGACGGACTAGCGGGATTTTAAGCGAGCAGTTCTTC.

This sequence joins TRBV12-3 or TRBV12-4 and TRBJ2-3; tentatively, D is TRBD2 (6 bases). Trimming removed 5 bases from V and 2 bases from J, with 14 bases in between. The CDR3 contains 15 residues. This chain's CDR3 is CASSDGWEVTDTQYF. The DNA for the CDR3 is TGTGCCAGCAGTGACGGATGGGAGGTCACAGATACGCAGTATTTT.

The rearrangement links TRBV6-5 to TRBJ2-7, with D possibly matching TRBD2 (6 bases). Trimming removed 2 bases at V and 6 bases at J, with 14 bases between. This CDR3 has 14 amino acids. Germline V lookup: CDR1 MNHEY, CDR2 SVGAGI. The CDR3 DNA follows: TGTGCCAGCAGTTACCGGGAGAGGTGGGCCGAGCAGTACTTC. Its protein is CASSYRERWAEQYF.

The table lists this clonotype with a few counts. This chain connects TRBV6-5 to TRBJ1-1; D call uncertain. The germline gives CDR1 MNHEY, CDR2 SVGAGI. The CDR3 sequence is 15 residues long. Trimming cost V 0 bases and J 2 bases, with 10 bases left between them. The CDR3, as DNA: TGTGCCAGCAGTTACTCGTACAGTTTAAACACTGAAGCTTTCTTT. It encodes CASSYSYSLNTEAFF.

This clonotype was seen a few times. The V and J genes are TRBV21-1 and TRBJ1-1; the table's D call TRBD1 went unverified against the DNA. TRBV21-1 has pseudogene status. The CDR3 runs to 14 residues. CDR3 in amino acids: CASEKGEWGTEAFF. CDR3 coding DNA: TGTGCCAGCGAAAAAGGGGAGTGGGGGACTGAAGCTTTCTTT.

This clonotype came up once. The chain has TRBV20-1 and TRBJ2-3; 7 bases agree with TRBD2. The CDR3 contains 14 residues. Germline CDR1 reads DFQATT; CDR2 reads SNEGSKA (reference sequence). Trimming took 5 bases from V and 5 from J; bases not matched to a gene: 10. CDR3 residues: CSAGGAGTGDTQYF. In DNA form, the CDR3 reads TGCAGTGCTGGAGGAGCGGGGACCGGAGATACGCAGTATTTT.

The chain couples TRBV6-1 to TRBJ1-6; D might be TRBD1 (5 bases). V lost 2 bases to trimming and J lost 9 bases, with 14 bases between them. The V gene's germline CDR1 is MNHNS and CDR2 SASEGT. CDR3 size: 15 residues. Here the CDR3 reads CASSEPGRFASPLHF. DNA of the CDR3: TGTGCCAGCAGTGAACCGGGACGCTTTGCTTCACCCCTCCACTTT.

This clonotype was seen a few times. This chain links TRBV12-3 or TRBV12-4 with TRBJ1-1; 9 bases map to TRBD1. This CDR3 is built from 14 residues. After removal of 7 bases from V and 2 bases from J, the junction contained 5 bases not matched to a gene. This CDR3 is CASTSQGANTEAFF. CDR3 in DNA: TGTGCCAGCACCTCACAGGGGGCTAACACTGAAGCTTTCTTT.

Remarks on this clonotype: A junction boundary mismatches the germline segment, possibly from a read error. This chain links TRBV7-2 with TRBJ2-3, with D tentatively TRBD2 (5 bases). Germline V gene data show CDR1 as SGHTA and CDR2 as FQGNSA. The CDR3 consists of 14 residues. CDR3 loop: CANSLAPGTDTQYF. CDR3 DNA: TGTGCCAACAGCTTAGCGCCAGGCACAGATACGCAGTATTTT.

V usage is TRBV27 and J usage is TRBJ1-2, with unresolved D. The germline V gene has CDR1 MNHEY and CDR2 SMNVEV (reference sequence). With 4 bases removed from V and 8 bases from J, the gap between germline ends came to 11 bases. This CDR3 is built from 12 residues. The CDR3 sequence: CASSSWLGGYTF. The CDR3 coding sequence is TGTGCCAGCAGTTCATGGTTGGGAGGCTACACCTTC.